One and the same sample provided the 9 T cell receptor beta chains below, sequenced in a study of blood T cell repertoires in COVID-19. Profiled with immunoSEQ multiplex PCR; TCRdb holds only in-frame clones, not every one. The sample contains about 180,000 clones, approximately 77% of which appear only once. The material sequenced was peripheral blood. These receptors were collected from a woman over 75 with active or convalescent COVID-19.

The chain is built from TRBV9 and TRBJ2-3; 10 nucleotides line up with TRBD2. The CDR3 is made up of 15 amino acids. Germline values: CDR1 SGDLS, CDR2 YYNGEE. J gave up 6 bases and V 5 bases, and 9 bases lay outside the gene matches. Here the CDR3 DNA reads TGTGCCAGCAGTTTAGCGGGAGGCCTGCAGGATACGCAGTATTTT. Translating it yields CASSLAGGLQDTQYF.

The chain couples TRBV9 to TRBJ1-5; D perhaps matches TRBD1 (5 bases). Trimming took off 4 bases at V and 8 bases at J, with 13 bases between the two ends. The V gene's germline CDR1 is SGDLS and CDR2 YYNGEE. This CDR3 is built from 13 residues. The CDR3 protein is CASSPAGGEPQHF. The CDR3, as DNA: TGTGCCAGCAGCCCAGCGGGGGGGGAGCCCCAGCATTTT.

This clone was seen a few times. The V gene is TRBV4-2, the J gene TRBJ2-7, with D tentatively TRBD1 (5 bases). Looked up from germline, CDR1 is LGHNA and CDR2 is YNFKEQ. This CDR3 has 16 residues. Between the trimmed V and J ends, which lost 3 bases and 0 bases, there was a span of 15 bases. The chain's CDR3 is CASSHNLGAGSYEQYF. The CDR3, as DNA: TGTGCCAGCAGCCACAACCTTGGGGCCGGCTCCTACGAGCAGTACTTC.

This chain joins TRBV7-3 and TRBJ2-3; D is possibly TRBD1 (5 bases). CDR3 length: 16 residues. Germline V CDR1 and CDR2: SGHTA, FQGTGA. V lost 0 bases to trimming and J lost 3 bases, with 13 bases between them. The CDR3 DNA reads as TGTGCCAGCAGCTTAACGACCCAGGGTTTTACAGATACGCAGTATTTT. The encoded protein is CASSLTTQGFTDTQYF.

This chain uses TRBV2 with TRBJ1-1; the D is unclear. V dropped 3 bases and J dropped 1 base, with 6 bases sitting between them. The germline V gene has CDR1 SNHLY and CDR2 FYNNEI. The CDR3 consists of 13 residues. The CDR3: CASSDRGNTEAFF. DNA of the CDR3: TGTGCCAGCAGTGACCGCGGGAACACTGAAGCTTTCTTT.

This clone was found a few times. V gene TRBV19 combines with J gene TRBJ1-2, with D possibly matching TRBD1 (6 bases). Looked up from germline, CDR1 is LNHDA and CDR2 is SQIVND (reference sequence). The CDR3 runs to 16 residues. Trimming pared 6 bases from V and 2 bases from J, leaving 19 bases between. CDR3 bases: TGTGCCAGTAGCGACTTTAACAGGGAAGCAAACTATGGCTACACCTTC. It is translated as CASSDFNREANYGYTF.

This rearrangement joins TRBV18 to TRBJ1-6, with TRBD1 matching over 8 bases. Germline CDR1 reads KGHSH; CDR2 reads LQKENI. The CDR3 runs 16 residues. Trimming at V came to 2 bases and at J to 4 bases, leaving 4 bases not matched to a gene. The CDR3 here is CASSPVQGGYNSPLHF. CDR3 bases: TGTGCCAGCTCACCAGTACAGGGGGGATATAATTCACCCCTCCACTTT.

The CDR3 DNA follows: TGTGCCAGTAGCCGGGGGACTCGAAACACCATATATTTT. Translation: CASSRGTRNTIYF. J is TRBJ1-3 and V is TRBV19; maybe TRBD1 (5 bases). Trimming removed 6 bases at V and 5 bases at J, with 11 bases between. The germline CDR1 and CDR2 sequences are LNHDA and SQIVND (reference sequence). The CDR3 consists of 13 residues.

This clone has a single count. The rearrangement joins TRBV9 to TRBJ2-1, with a tentative D call TRBD1 (6 bases). CDR3 length: 15 amino acids. The ends were cut back, 3 bases at V and 1 base at J, with 11 bases in the middle. Germline CDR1 SGDLS, CDR2 YYNGEE. The CDR3 nucleotides read TGTGCCAGCAGCGACAGGGATGGGTCCTACAATGAGCAGTTCTTC. Its translation: CASSDRDGSYNEQFF.